The 21 T cell receptor beta chains listed next were all sequenced from one sample in a study of shared clonotypes between healthy human individuals. TCRdb keeps only in-frame clones here, not all; method: immunoSEQ multiplex PCR. The sample lists 550,000 to 700,000 clones, about 80% occurring once. Sequenced input: memory CD4+ T cells sorted from blood. The subset here: CD45RA-negative fraction. The receptors stem from a woman in her twenties or thirties in good health.

Only a few counts were recorded for this clone. Other nucleotide sequences in the sample specify the same CDR3. The rearrangement joins TRBV5-1 to TRBJ2-2; 14 nucleotides line up with TRBD2. Germline CDR1 is SGHRS and CDR2 is YFSETQ. V lost 3 bases to trimming and J lost 6 bases; unmatched junction nucleotides: 1. This CDR3 spans 15 amino acids. Here the CDR3 DNA reads TGCGCCAGCAGCTCGGGACTAGCGGGAGCCGGGGAGCTGTTTTTT. Protein product: CASSSGLAGAGELFF. Full variable domain (outside the CDR3, taken from reference TRBV5-1 and TRBJ2-2): KAGVTQTPRYLIKTRGQQVTLSCSPISGHRSVSWYQQTPGQGLQFLFEYFSETQRNKGNFPGRFSGRQFSNSRSEMNVSTLELGDSALYLCASSSGLAGAGELFFGEGSRLTVL.

J is TRBJ1-2 and V is TRBV4-1, with 7 bases identical to TRBD1. V lost 1 base to trimming and J lost 2 bases; unmatched junction nucleotides: 13. Germline V gives CDR1 MGHRA, CDR2 YSYEKL. This CDR3 is 18 amino acids long. The CDR3 reads CASSQVIRGPTTNYGYTF. CDR3 nucleotides: TGCGCCAGCAGCCAAGTTATTAGGGGGCCGACTACGAACTATGGCTACACCTTC.

This clone was found once. The chain joins TRBV2 to TRBJ1-5; no firm D call. This CDR3 region has 14 residues. Deletions cut 7 bases from V and 7 bases from J, with 17 bases between. CDR1 is SNHLY, CDR2 FYNNEI, per germline. The CDR3, as DNA: TGTGCCAGCACCTCTATGTCAGGCAGGCAGCCCCAGCATTTT. This gives the protein CASTSMSGRQPQHF. The full variable domain, completed using reference TRBV2 and TRBJ1-5, is EPEVTQTPSHQVTQMGQEVILRCVPISNHLYFYWYRQILGQKVEFLVSFYNNEISEKSEIFDDQFSVERPDGSNFTLKIRSTKLEDSAMYFCASTSMSGRQPQHFGDGTRLSIL.

This clone was seen a few times. The chain links TRBV6-5 to TRBJ2-1; no definite D call. Trimming removed 6 bases from V and 5 bases from J, with 5 bases in between. Germline CDR1 is MNHEY and CDR2 is SVGAGI. The CDR3 contains 11 residues. The CDR3 is CASRVHNEQFF. The DNA of the CDR3 is TGTGCCAGCAGGGTCCACAATGAGCAGTTCTTC.

This clone was detected a few times. The chain uses TRBV7-8 and TRBJ2-7; 12 nucleotides align to TRBD1. CDR1 SGHVS and CDR2 FQNEAQ come from the germline V gene. The CDR3 contains 20 residues. V was pared by 1 base and J by 0 bases, with 13 bases of the junction left unmatched. In nucleotides, the CDR3 is TGTGCCAGCAGCTTAGTCGGACATAACTGGGGACAGGGGGCCTCCTACGAGCAGTACTTC. This translates into CASSLVGHNWGQGASYEQYF.

The sample holds one count of this clone. V gene TRBV5-1 combines with J gene TRBJ2-3; D gene ambiguous. Germline V gene data show CDR1 as SGHRS and CDR2 as YFSETQ. V gave up 4 bases and J gave up 1 base, with 10 bases separating them. The CDR3 loop spans 14 amino acids. CDR3 DNA: TGCGCCAGCAGCCTAACGTTGGGCACAGATACGCAGTATTTT. Its translation is CASSLTLGTDTQYF.

The chain combines TRBV28 with TRBJ2-4; TRBD1 matches at 7 bases. With V trimmed by 3 bases and J by 7 bases, 15 bases remained unmatched. The CDR3 sequence is 17 residues long. Germline CDR1 reads MDHEN; CDR2 reads SYDVKM. The CDR3, as DNA: TGTGCCAGCAGTTTGGGGCGACAGGGTTTGCAGTGGAACATTCAGTACTTC. Encoded protein: CASSLGRQGLQWNIQYF.

The gene calls are TRBV25-1 and TRBJ1-2, with no clear D. Trimming stripped 3 bases from V and 7 bases from J, with 9 bases between. CDR3 size: 12 residues. Germline V lookup: CDR1 MGHDK, CDR2 SYGVNS. The CDR3 here is CASSDFDSGYTF. The CDR3 DNA sequence: TGTGCCAGCAGTGACTTCGATAGTGGCTACACCTTC.

Comment on this clone: The sample carries other DNA sequences with the same CDR3. The chain links TRBV28 to TRBJ1-5; 9 positions agree with TRBD1. The CDR3 contains 15 residues. J gave up 0 bases and V 6 bases, and 3 bases lay outside the gene matches. Germline V gives CDR1 MDHEN, CDR2 SYDVKM. The CDR3 sequence: CASREDRGSNQPQHF. CDR3 sequence (DNA): TGTGCCAGCAGGGAGGACAGGGGTAGCAATCAGCCCCAGCATTTT.

The chain combines TRBV2 with TRBJ2-1; TRBD2 aligns across 12 bases. Trimming took 0 bases from V and 7 from J; bases not matched to a gene: 4. The CDR3 totals 16 residues. CDR1 and CDR2 from the germline V gene are SNHLY and FYNNEI. The CDR3 bases are TGTGCCAGCAGTGAAGCGCTAGCGGGAGGGATTAATGAGCAGTTCTTC. The encoded protein is CASSEALAGGINEQFF.

A note on this clone: This sample includes further DNA sequences coding for the same CDR3. The chain uses TRBV27 and TRBJ2-7, with 9 bases matching TRBD1. Germline values: CDR1 MNHEY, CDR2 SMNVEV (reference sequence). CDR3 length: 15 residues. V lost 5 bases and J lost 2; bases outside the gene matches: 7. Written as DNA, the CDR3 is TGTGCCAGCAGTCTCGGGACAGGGCTGACCTACGAGCAGTACTTC. Its translation is CASSLGTGLTYEQYF.

A note on this clone: The same CDR3 is also encoded by other DNA sequences in this sample. V and J are TRBV25-1 and TRBJ2-7; D might be TRBD2 (6 bases). The CDR3 length is 14 residues. Looked up from germline, CDR1 is MGHDK and CDR2 is SYGVNS. V lost 3 bases to trimming and J lost 0 bases, with 9 bases between them. This CDR3 is CASSDRDSSYEQYF. The CDR3 region has the DNA TGTGCCAGCAGTGACCGGGACTCCTCCTACGAGCAGTACTTC.

Of note for this clone: At the DNA level, this CDR3 is encoded by other sequences in the same sample as well. The rearrangement uses TRBV4-1 and TRBJ2-7; 8 nucleotides align to TRBD2. With V trimmed by 1 base and J by 1 base, 6 bases remained unmatched. The CDR3 is 16 residues long. Germline CDR1 reads MGHRA; CDR2 reads YSYEKL. CDR3 amino acids: CASSQVLAGGSYEQYF. CDR3 nucleotides: TGCGCCAGCAGCCAAGTTCTAGCGGGTGGATCCTACGAGCAGTACTTC.

This rearrangement joins TRBV7-2 to TRBJ2-2; D is uncertain. The CDR3 length is 14 residues. Germline V gives CDR1 SGHTA, CDR2 FQGNSA. V was clipped by 0 bases and J by 6 bases, with 8 bases between them. The CDR3 protein is CASSLAQLAGELFF. Written as DNA, the CDR3 is TGTGCCAGCAGCTTAGCCCAACTGGCCGGGGAGCTGTTTTTT.

The chain is built from TRBV19 and TRBJ2-5, with D perhaps matching TRBD1 (6 bases). Germline values: CDR1 LNHDA, CDR2 SQIVND (reference sequence). Trimming left V 3 bases short and J 5 bases short, with 10 bases between. CDR3 length: 13 amino acids. For the CDR3, the DNA is TGTGCCAGTAGTATCGGGACACCGGAGACCCAGTACTTC. Its translation: CASSIGTPETQYF.

Turning to this clone: At the DNA level, this CDR3 is encoded by other sequences in the same sample as well. V usage is TRBV10-1 and J usage is TRBJ2-7; no clear D gene. The CDR3 has 12 amino acids. Looked up from germline, CDR1 is WNHNN and CDR2 is SYGVQD (reference sequence). The V end was cut by 1 base, the J end by 1 base, with 2 bases between. The CDR3 spells CASSEYSYEQYF. DNA for the CDR3: TGCGCCAGCAGTGAGTATTCCTACGAGCAGTACTTC.

The V gene is TRBV27, the J gene TRBJ1-2, with 8 bases fitting TRBD1. This CDR3 is built from 15 residues. Trimming took 3 bases from V and 2 from J; bases not matched to a gene: 5. Per the germline V gene, CDR1 is MNHEY and CDR2 is SMNVEV (reference sequence). CDR3 bases: TGTGCCAGCAGTTTCCTCGGGACAGGCAACTATGGCTACACCTTC. It encodes CASSFLGTGNYGYTF.

The chain employs TRBV19 and TRBJ2-1, with 9 bases fitting TRBD2. The junction had 7 bases not matched to a gene; V was cut back by 4 bases and J by 6 bases. Germline-derived CDR1 and CDR2 are LNHDA and SQIVND (reference sequence). The CDR3 length is 15 residues. For the CDR3, the DNA is TGTGCCAGTAGTACCATGACTAGCGGATCCAATGAGCAGTTCTTC. This translates into CASSTMTSGSNEQFF.

This clone was counted a few times. The V gene is TRBV20-1, the J gene TRBJ2-1, with D uncertain. V lost 4 bases, J lost 15 bases, and 13 bases lay in between. CDR1 and CDR2 from the germline V gene are DFQATT and SNEGSKA (reference sequence). This CDR3 has 10 amino acids. The CDR3 DNA follows: TGCAGTGCTACTCTACCCCGAGGGTTCTTC. Translated: CSATLPRGFF.

This rearrangement joins TRBV6-1 to TRBJ1-5; 8 positions match TRBD1. Trimming took 7 bases from V and 2 from J; bases not matched to a gene: 7. The germline V gene has CDR1 MNHNS and CDR2 SASEGT. The CDR3 sequence is 15 residues long. CDR3 coding DNA: TGTGCCAGCAACCCGACAGGGGTGGGCAATCAGCCCCAGCATTTT. Residues: CASNPTGVGNQPQHF.

This clone has just a few counts. The chain combines TRBV5-8 with TRBJ2-5, with D perhaps matching TRBD1 or TRBD2 (5 bases each). V gave up 4 bases and J gave up 1 base, with 11 bases separating them. Germline V gene lookup returns CDR1 SGHTS and CDR2 YDEGEE. This CDR3 is built from 14 residues. As DNA, the CDR3 is TGTGCCAGCAGCGGGGACGGGTTCCAAGAGACCCAGTACTTC. Amino acid sequence: CASSGDGFQETQYF. The full variable domain, rest sourced from reference TRBV5-8 and TRBJ2-5, is EAGVTQSPTHLIKTRGQQATLRCSPISGHTSVYWYQQALGLGLQFLLWYDEGEERNRGNFPPRFSGRQFPNYSSELNVNALELEDSALYLCASSGDGFQETQYFGPGTRLLVL.